The clone carrying this TCR beta chain was observed a few times. Antigen specificity is unknown. Extractions gave at least 5.5 micrograms of total RNA per sample. The CDR3 extends over 14 amino acids. The germline V gene encodes CDR1 SEHNR and CDR2 FQNEAQ (reference sequence). V lost 1 base, J lost 5 bases, and 9 bases lay in between. This sample is drawn from a study of blood T cells in healthy people across ages. Study-level findings and limits: One million T cells yielded diversity estimates that were considered underestimates. Unsorted PBMCs prevented conclusive naive versus antigen-experienced comparison.

The use of a sample-barcoded 5' primer and a J-beta primer mix characterized a second PCR of roughly 6 to 11 cycles. Using its own MiXCR run on the 5' RACE reads, TCRdb lists one record per CDR3 protein. The profile shows around 1.5 million distinct CDR3 sequences, around 39% of them singletons. Input material: blood. This TCR was sampled from a woman between 18 and 29 years old in good health. The chain employs TRBV7-9 and TRBJ2-1; D unresolved. The CDR3 coding sequence is TGTGCCAGCAGCTTAGATAACTGGGACAATGAGCAGTTCTTC. Protein: CASSLDNWDNEQFF.